The rows below give T cell receptor beta chains drawn from one sample of a study of PD-1 blockade in classical Hodgkin lymphoma. Only in-frame clones appear in the TCRdb table, and some are missing; sequencing was by immunoSEQ multiplex PCR. Of 45,000 or so clones listed, approximately 91% were seen once; the top ten hold nearly 5%. Sample: peripheral blood mononuclear cells (PBMCs). The receptors were gathered from a human donor with classical Hodgkin lymphoma. Each CDR3 is given without its conserved first and last residue.

TRBV19 ASSVPGSYYGYT
TRBV10-3 AISEDSVAVNEQF
TRBV5-1 ASSPGTGGNTEAF
TRBV5-1 ASSLDGSSSYNEQF
TRBV28 ASRWGGGYT
TRBV7-9 ASSWGDSTEAF
TRBV11-2 ASSPEDNEQF
TRBV2 ARGRGVTYEQY
TRBV7-2 ASSLSHRGSNYGYT
TRBV23-1 ASPEGRELF
TRBV27 ASRQGAGYT
TRBV7-8 ASSSNYGRAGTDTQY
TRBV29-1 SVEKGAQETQY
TRBV9 ASSPSTKFWGGSGANVLT
TRBV2 ASIGVGNGSKNEQY
TRBV2 ASRLAGGEFNEQF
TRBV4-1 ASSQDTTSGGGVGVTQY
TRBV7-9 ASSRSNSPLH
TRBV18 ASSPVGDIQY
TRBV28 ASSLWEGTTGELF
TRBV5-6 ASSPFASGSPYEQY
TRBV6-1 ASSDGSSTNSPLH
TRBV10-1 ASSETRVGQF
TRBV2 ASSGWPGELF
TRBV11-2 ASSLVGGEISSEQY
TRBV18 ASSLRQGAGETQY
TRBV7-2 ASSRQGGNTEAF
TRBV5-1 ASSVGQGAGTEAF
TRBV4-1 ASSQPPGGGASEQF
TRBV5-6 ASTSGTGGYGYT
TRBV30 AWRPGQGVNQPQH
TRBV19 ASSGRRLDTEAF
TRBV30 AWSRLPGETQY
TRBV30 AWSRNRNTEAF
TRBV7-2 ASSRGTGDFYYGYT
TRBV29-1 SARQLGGEQF
TRBV4-2 ASKGATTNEKLF
TRBV6-1 ASSGSAGGDGYT
TRBV6-5 ASSQVVADTQY
TRBV5-1 ASSLTSRAYEQY
TRBV5-6 ASSFPTNEKLF
TRBV29-1 SVGGHNYNEQF
TRBV6-5 ASSAGNTIY
TRBV10-2 ASRGVGQDYGYT
TRBV10-2 ASSHMRVSSYNEQF
TRBV9 ASSVVGGVGTEEQY
TRBV7-2 ASSLSNPGAAGGYT
TRBV29-1 SVKQGINTEAF
TRBV14 ASSQIPGQGARTGELF
TRBV27 ASSNRVGTGGRAEAF
TRBV6-5 ASSYSAGGPNNEQF
TRBV7-8 ASSPYRREGYNEQF
TRBV5-1 ASSSGPPQETQY
TRBV5-5 ASSPRDRYNEQF
TRBV5-6 ASSLESADTQY
TRBV7-2 ASSFSGNTEAF